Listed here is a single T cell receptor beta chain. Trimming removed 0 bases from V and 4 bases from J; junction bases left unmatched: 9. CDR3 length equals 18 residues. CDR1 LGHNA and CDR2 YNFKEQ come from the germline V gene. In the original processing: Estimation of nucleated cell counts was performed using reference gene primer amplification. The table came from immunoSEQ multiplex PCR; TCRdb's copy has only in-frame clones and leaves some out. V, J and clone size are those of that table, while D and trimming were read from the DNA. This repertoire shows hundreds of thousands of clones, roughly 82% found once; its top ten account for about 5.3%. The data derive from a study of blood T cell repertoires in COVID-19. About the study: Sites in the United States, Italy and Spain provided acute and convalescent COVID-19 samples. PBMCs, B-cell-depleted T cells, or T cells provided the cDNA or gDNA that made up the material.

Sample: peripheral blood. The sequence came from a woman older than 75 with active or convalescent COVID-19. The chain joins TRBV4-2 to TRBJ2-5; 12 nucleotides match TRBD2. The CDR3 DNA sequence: TGTGCCAGCAGCCAAGATAGGGCTAGCGGGGGGGCCGCAGAGACCCAGTACTTC. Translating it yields CASSQDRASGGAAETQYF.